The source of this T cell receptor (beta chain) is a study of CD4 T cells in relation to SARS-CoV-2 and coronaviruses. Study as a whole: Negative control cultures got HIV-1 Nef peptides or no peptide.

Germline V gene lookup returns CDR1 ENHRY and CDR2 SYGVKD. The ends lost 6 bases at V and 7 bases at J; junction bases unmatched: 8. The length of the CDR3 is 16 residues. On this clone: The antigen remains undetermined.

The method was immunoSEQ multiplex PCR; TCRdb's version includes in-frame clones alone and lacks a portion of them. The sample holds tens of thousands of clones, more than 75% seen once. Before the COVID-19 pandemic, during about 2011-2019, CD4+ T cells were taken from unexposed donors. CD4+ T cells were isolated from the cells after around 10 days of culture. Cells permitting, SARS-CoV-2 S/N and four cold-coronavirus spikes were tested on unexposed-donor CD4+ T cells. The chain uses TRBV10-3 and TRBJ2-1, with 14 bases matching TRBD2. The sequenced material came from CD4+ T cells from PBMCs, cultured in vitro. The receptor comes from a human donor in good health. CDR3 protein: CAIRGTSGRGGNEQFF. The CDR3 bases are TGTGCCATCAGGGGGACTAGCGGGAGAGGGGGGAATGAGCAGTTCTTC.